One sample yielded the 29 T cell receptor beta chains listed below, sequenced in a study of shared clonotypes between healthy human individuals. The table came from immunoSEQ multiplex PCR; TCRdb's copy has only in-frame clones and leaves some out. The sample includes 2.3 million or so clones, 85% to 95% of them seen just once. Source material: naive CD4+ T cells from PBMCs. The subset: CD45RA+ positively selected. The source is a man younger than 30 in good health. Some clones in this sample may be carry-over from other donors' samples.

Turning to this clone: At the DNA level, this CDR3 is encoded by other sequences in the same sample as well. J is TRBJ1-5 and V is TRBV27, with D maybe TRBD1 (5 bases). V gave up 3 bases and J gave up 5 bases, with 8 bases separating them. Germline CDR1 reads MNHEY; CDR2 reads SMNVEV (reference sequence). The length of the CDR3 is 13 residues. The DNA for the CDR3 is TGTGCCAGCAGTTTGGGCAGGGATCAGCCCCAGCATTTT. It specifies CASSLGRDQPQHF.

This chain connects TRBV27 to TRBJ2-1; D gene uncertain. The V gene's germline CDR1 is MNHEY and CDR2 SMNVEV (reference sequence). This CDR3 is built from 12 residues. V was shortened by 3 bases and J by 7 bases, with 7 bases between the two germline ends. The CDR3 loop reads CASSFDRNEQFF. The DNA for the CDR3 is TGTGCCAGCAGTTTTGATAGAAATGAGCAGTTCTTC.

The chain joins TRBV10-3 to TRBJ2-3; 7 bases align to TRBD1. The V and J ends lost 2 bases and 3 bases, in that order; junction bases with no gene match: 5. This CDR3 is built from 15 residues. From germline, CDR1 is ENHRY and CDR2 SYGVKD. The DNA for the CDR3 is TGTGCCATCAGTGAGAACCGACAGGGAACAGATACGCAGTATTTT. Its translation: CAISENRQGTDTQYF.

The rearrangement links TRBV14 to TRBJ2-7; D remains ambiguous. Germline V gene data show CDR1 as SGHDN and CDR2 as FVKESK. This CDR3 has 15 amino acids. The V gene lost 1 base and the J gene lost 3 bases, with 13 bases spanning the gap. The CDR3 protein is CASSQASRSIYEQYF. CDR3 coding DNA: TGTGCCAGCAGCCAAGCATCGCGCTCAATCTACGAGCAGTACTTC.

The chain carries TRBV15 and TRBJ1-1, with D possibly being TRBD1 (5 bases). CDR1 and CDR2 (germline): LNHNV, YYDKDF (reference sequence). This CDR3 contains 14 residues. Trimming removed 3 bases from V and 1 base from J, with 9 bases in between. CDR3 residues: CATSSWGPNTEAFF. For the CDR3, the DNA is TGTGCCACCAGCAGTTGGGGCCCGAACACTGAAGCTTTCTTT.

The chain joins TRBV28 to TRBJ2-1, with TRBD1 matching 7 bases. Unmatched junction bases numbered 7, after V lost 4 bases and J lost 4 bases. The CDR3 is 15 amino acids. Germline V gene lookup returns CDR1 MDHEN and CDR2 SYDVKM. Here the CDR3 DNA reads TGTGCCAGCAGTTCCCCGGGACAGTTGTACAATGAGCAGTTCTTC. Translation: CASSSPGQLYNEQFF.

The genes are TRBV6-5 and TRBJ2-2, with D perhaps matching TRBD2 (5 bases). Germline assignment: CDR1 MNHEY and CDR2 SVGAGI. With 4 bases removed from V and 6 bases from J, the gap between germline ends came to 9 bases. CDR3 length: 13 residues. CDR3 nucleotide sequence: TGTGCCAGCAGTTCTCTAGCCCCCGGGGAGCTGTTTTTT. This translates into CASSSLAPGELFF.

On this clone itself: A much more abundant neighbour one base away suggests this may be a read error. In DNA form, the CDR3 reads TGTGCCAGCAGTGAAGAAGAGACCCAGTACTTC. It yields the protein CASSEEETQYF. The gene calls are TRBV25-1 and TRBJ2-5; unclear D gene. V was pared by 2 bases and J by 3 bases, with 1 base between. CDR1 is MGHDK, CDR2 SYGVNS, per germline. The CDR3 is 11 residues long.

The genes are TRBV29-1 and TRBJ2-3; D uncertain. The CDR3 runs 13 residues. Between the trimmed V and J ends, which lost 1 base and 6 bases, there was a span of 11 bases. In germline, CDR1 is SQVTM, CDR2 ANQGSEA. This CDR3 reads CSVEGHYIDTQYF. CDR3 bases: TGCAGCGTTGAAGGCCACTACATCGATACGCAGTATTTT.

CDR3 sequence reads: CASSLAQGDGYTF. CDR3 DNA: TGTGCCAGCAGCTTAGCTCAGGGGGATGGCTACACCTTC. The chain uses TRBV7-6 and TRBJ1-2; 7 bases agree with TRBD1. Germline CDR1 SGHVS, CDR2 FNYEAQ. CDR3 length: 13 amino acids. V shed 0 bases, J shed 6 bases, and the junction held 1 base outside the gene matches.

The chain carries TRBV2 and TRBJ2-7; no clear D. This CDR3 spans 12 amino acids. Trimming took 11 bases from V and 0 from J, leaving 11 bases between them. In germline, CDR1 is SNHLY, CDR2 FYNNEI. As DNA, the CDR3 is TGTGCCTTGGGCCGCAACTCCTACGAGCAGTACTTC. Residues: CALGRNSYEQYF.

Worth noting for this clone: This clone may be a read error of a much larger clone one base away. The same CDR3 can be traced to other DNA sequences in this sample. The rearrangement joins TRBV5-1 to TRBJ2-1, with 10 positions matching TRBD2. The trim removed 4 bases at V and 3 bases at J, leaving 4 bases unmatched. The CDR3 runs to 15 residues. From germline, CDR1 is SGHRS and CDR2 YFSETQ. Written as DNA, the CDR3 is TGCGCCAGCAGCGTCGGACTAGCGGACTACAATGAGCAGTTCTTC. This sequence encodes CASSVGLADYNEQFF.

This clone showed up just a few times. The chain joins TRBV11-2 to TRBJ1-5; D gene uncertain. Trimming stripped 1 base from V and 5 bases from J, with 6 bases between. Germline CDR1 SGHAT, CDR2 FQNNGV. CDR3 length: 13 residues. The CDR3 DNA sequence: TGTGCCAGCAGCTTAGCCCGAGATCAGCCCCAGCATTTT. Protein product: CASSLARDQPQHF.

The chain has TRBV7-2 and TRBJ1-2; no reliable D call. The V end lost 1 base, the J end lost 5 bases, and 11 bases lay between the germline ends. Germline V gives CDR1 SGHTA, CDR2 FQGNSA. The CDR3 loop spans 14 amino acids. CDR3: CASSLESLGYGYTF. CDR3 DNA: TGTGCCAGCAGCTTAGAGTCCTTGGGATATGGCTACACCTTC. Full variable domain (outside the CDR3, taken from reference TRBV7-2 and TRBJ1-2): GAGVSQSPSNKVTEKGKDVELRCDPISGHTALYWYRQSLGQGLEFLIYFQGNSAPDKSGLPSDRFSAERTGGSVSTLTIQRTQQEDSAVYLCASSLESLGYGYTFGSGTRLTVV.

The chain links TRBV6-5 to TRBJ2-7; 8 bases match TRBD1. The CDR3 is 14 amino acids. Germline V gives CDR1 MNHEY, CDR2 SVGAGI. V shed 8 bases, J shed 5 bases, and the junction held 11 bases outside the gene matches. The CDR3 reads CASERTGKGDEQYF. Written as DNA, the CDR3 is TGTGCCAGCGAGAGGACAGGGAAGGGCGACGAGCAGTACTTC.

The V call is TRBV28, the J call TRBJ2-1; D perhaps matches TRBD2 (6 bases). Germline-derived CDR1 and CDR2 are MDHEN and SYDVKM. CDR3 size: 15 residues. V was shortened by 5 bases and J by 8 bases, with 19 bases between the two germline ends. The chain's CDR3 is CASSEWSTGGDEQFF. CDR3 nucleotide sequence: TGTGCCAGCAGTGAGTGGTCTACTGGAGGGGATGAGCAGTTCTTC.

Concerning this clone: Mismatch with germline at one junction end may stem from a read error. This chain connects TRBV6-1 to TRBJ2-7, with TRBD1 identical over 8 bases. Germline CDR1 MNHNS, CDR2 SASEGT. CDR3 size: 11 residues. This CDR3 is CASSGQGIGHF. The CDR3 coding sequence is TGTGCCAGCAGCGGACAGGGAATAGGGCACTTC.

This chain uses TRBV27 with TRBJ1-2; TRBD1 matches 7 bases. V lost 3 bases and J lost 4; bases outside the gene matches: 2. The CDR3 has 13 residues. The germline V gene has CDR1 MNHEY and CDR2 SMNVEV (reference sequence). CDR3 in amino acids: CASSFTGVYGYTF. The CDR3 nucleotides are TGTGCCAGCAGTTTTACAGGGGTCTATGGCTACACCTTC.

This clone was recorded only once. The genes are TRBV2 and TRBJ1-1; D unresolved. The germline gives CDR1 SNHLY, CDR2 FYNNEI. The CDR3 extends over 14 amino acids. Trimming stripped 3 bases from V and 12 bases from J, with 20 bases between. The CDR3 nucleotides are TGTGCCAGCAGTGAGGGCCAGGCCCCGGTTGTAACTTTCTTT. The encoded protein is CASSEGQAPVVTFF. The entire variable domain, with the rest obtained from reference TRBV2 and TRBJ1-1, is as follows: EPEVTQTPSHQVTQMGQEVILRCVPISNHLYFYWYRQILGQKVEFLVSFYNNEISEKSEIFDDQFSVERPDGSNFTLKIRSTKLEDSAMYFCASSEGQAPVVTFFGQGTRLTVV.

This chain uses TRBV14 with TRBJ2-3; TRBD1 might be the D (5 bases). Per the germline V gene, CDR1 is SGHDN and CDR2 is FVKESK. The CDR3 consists of 17 residues. V lost 0 bases and J 2 bases, leaving 15 bases between the germline ends. CDR3 loop: CASSQERQTSFTDTQYF. The CDR3 nucleotides are TGTGCCAGCAGCCAAGAGAGACAGACATCCTTCACAGATACGCAGTATTTT.

The V gene is TRBV2, the J gene TRBJ2-1; 7 bases align to TRBD1. The J segment lost 1 base and the V segment lost 6 bases, leaving 3 bases of the junction unmatched. CDR1 and CDR2 from the germline V gene are SNHLY and FYNNEI. This CDR3 has 14 amino acids. In DNA form, the CDR3 reads TGTGCCAGCAGGAGGGGGCCATCCTACAATGAGCAGTTCTTC. The encoded protein is CASRRGPSYNEQFF.

This CDR3 reads CASSHPGNSYEQYF. In DNA form, the CDR3 reads TGTGCCAGCAGTCACCCGGGAAACTCCTACGAGCAGTACTTC. The chain uses TRBV6-6 and TRBJ2-7, with D tentatively TRBD2 (5 bases). This CDR3 is built from 14 residues. V gave up 5 bases and J gave up 0 bases, with 11 bases separating them. Germline CDR1 and CDR2: MNHNY and SVGAGI (reference sequence).

The chain has TRBV2 and TRBJ2-2; 7 nucleotides match TRBD1. The V gene end was trimmed by 5 bases and the J gene end by 3 bases; junction bases not matched to a gene: 9. Germline V CDR1 and CDR2: SNHLY, FYNNEI. CDR3 length: 16 residues. CDR3: CASSPDRVGYTGELFF. DNA for the CDR3: TGTGCCAGCAGTCCTGACAGGGTTGGCTACACCGGGGAGCTGTTTTTT.

This chain joins TRBV29-1 and TRBJ2-1; either TRBD1 or TRBD2 may supply D (6 bases each). V lost 1 base and J 8 bases, leaving 18 bases between the germline ends. CDR1 and CDR2 from the germline V gene are SQVTM and ANQGSEA. This CDR3 region has 15 residues. The CDR3, as DNA: TGCAGCGTTGAAGGGCGCCCCGGGGGCGGCGATGAGCAGTTCTTC. It yields the protein CSVEGRPGGGDEQFF.

The chain recombines TRBV28 with TRBJ1-5; D not certain. This CDR3 is 14 amino acids long. Looked up from germline, CDR1 is MDHEN and CDR2 is SYDVKM. Between the trimmed V and J ends, which lost 2 bases and 1 base, there was a span of 6 bases. The DNA of the CDR3 is TGTGCCAGCAGTTTAAGAACGAGCAATCAGCCCCAGCATTTT. It yields the protein CASSLRTSNQPQHF.

With regard to this clone: This same CDR3 is encoded by further DNA sequences in the sample. The chain combines TRBV28 with TRBJ1-2; D may be TRBD1 (6 bases). CDR3 length: 13 residues. V was pared by 4 bases and J by 3 bases, with 9 bases between. Germline assignment: CDR1 MDHEN and CDR2 SYDVKM. The CDR3: CASSWGADYGYTF. CDR3 coding DNA: TGTGCCAGCAGTTGGGGGGCTGACTATGGCTACACCTTC.

This clone was seen just once. Other DNA sequences in this specimen translate into the identical CDR3. The chain carries TRBV5-1 and TRBJ1-2, with 7 bases fitting TRBD1. This CDR3 contains 13 residues. Germline loops: CDR1 SGHRS, CDR2 YFSETQ. After removal of 4 bases from V and 4 bases from J, the junction contained 4 bases not matched to a gene. CDR3 in amino acids: CASSTDRAYGYTF. The CDR3 DNA reads as TGCGCCAGCAGCACCGACAGGGCCTATGGCTACACCTTC.

V gene TRBV7-3 combines with J gene TRBJ2-3; 8 bases match TRBD2. Germline V gives CDR1 SGHTA, CDR2 FQGTGA. Trimming took 5 bases from V and 6 from J; bases not matched to a gene: 10. The CDR3 consists of 15 residues. The CDR3 loop reads CASSPSGRSWDTQYF. The CDR3 region has the DNA TGTGCCAGCAGCCCTAGCGGGCGTTCGTGGGATACGCAGTATTTT.

This chain joins TRBV19 and TRBJ1-2; 9 nucleotides line up with TRBD1. Germline CDR1 is LNHDA and CDR2 is SQIVND (reference sequence). Unmatched junction bases numbered 12, after V lost 4 bases and J lost 0 bases. The CDR3 consists of 18 residues. The CDR3 reads CASSTRRDRDRANYGYTF. As DNA, the CDR3 is TGTGCCAGTAGTACTCGCCGGGACAGGGATCGAGCTAACTATGGCTACACCTTC.